Reported below is one TCR beta chain. What it recognizes is unknown. A much larger clone differs from this one at a single base, so this may be a read error. The trim removed 8 bases at V and 6 bases at J, leaving 13 bases unmatched. CDR3 length: 15 residues. Germline V gives CDR1 MNHEY, CDR2 SVGAGI. The source of the sample is a study of post-analysis software for immune sequencing data. Study-wide results and caveats: The five TRBV segments detected at higher frequency in patients than in controls included TRBV5-6, TRBV5-1 and TRBV20-1.

Unique molecular identifiers had been added to the TCR beta cDNA libraries. MiXCR, applied by TCRdb to the PCR reads, yields one record per CDR3 protein. This table holds a few hundred thousand distinct CDR3 sequences, 36% found once. The receptor was isolated from a girl aged 5 to 17 with multiple sclerosis. The sequencing sample was made of blood. The chain joins TRBV6-5 to TRBJ2-5, with 9 bases matching TRBD1. The CDR3 nucleotides read TGTGCCAGCGGGTTGGACAGGGGAATGTGGCAGACCCAGTACTTC. This sequence encodes CASGLDRGMWQTQYF.